Sequencing of this T cell receptor beta chain was carried out in a study of CXCR3-negative and CXCR3-positive naive CD8 T cells. Study findings and constraints: CXCR3-expressing naive cells carried TRB CDR3s more hydrophobic than those of CXCR3-negative naive cells.

Worth noting for this clonotype: The antigen remains undetermined.

5' RACE with UMI labels generated the TRB cDNA libraries. TCRdb re-called the 5' RACE reads and catalogs CDR3 proteins one per entry, DNA excluded. The listing contains about 140,000 distinct CDR3 sequences. The receptor comes from a human donor in good health. Some clones in this sample may be carry-over from other donors' samples. The sequencing sample was made of naive CXCR3+ CD8+ T cells from blood. The subset denotes: CD45RO-CCR7+CD27+CD95- naive CD8+ T cells expressing CXCR3 (TNR3+).

The CDR3 here is CASRLAGGDPGELFF. The rearrangement uses TRBV27 and TRBJ2-2; TCRdb selects TRBD2, and the lack of DNA leaves this call unchecked. Germline loops: CDR1 MNHEY, CDR2 SMNVEV (reference sequence). There are 15 residues in the CDR3.